The 26 T cell receptor beta chains listed next were all sequenced from one sample in a study of shared clonotypes between healthy human individuals. TCRdb keeps only in-frame clones here, not all; method: immunoSEQ multiplex PCR. Among around 1.9 million clones listed, about 93% were seen once. As defined, naive CD8 cells were CD45RO-negative and positively selected for CCR7, with terminally differentiated effector memory CD45RA+ cells excluded. The source material was naive CD8+ T cells from PBMCs. Receptors originate from a man between 18 and 35 years old in good health. Some clones in this sample may be carry-over from other donors' samples.

This clone was detected only once. The rearrangement uses TRBV7-9 and TRBJ1-2; 7 bases match TRBD1. The length of the CDR3 is 15 residues. The germline gives CDR1 SEHNR, CDR2 FQNEAQ (reference sequence). J gave up 3 bases and V 1 base, and 5 bases lay outside the gene matches. The CDR3 nucleotides are TGTGCCAGCAGCTTAGAGGTCAGGGGGGACTATGGCTACACCTTC. It specifies CASSLEVRGDYGYTF. Using reference TRBV7-9 and TRBJ1-2 for the parts outside the CDR3, the full variable domain is DTGVSQNPRHKITKRGQNVTFRCDPISEHNRLYWYRQTLGQGPEFLTYFQNEAQLEKSRLLSDRFSAERPKGSFSTLEIQRTEQGDSAMYLCASSLEVRGDYGYTFGSGTRLTVV.

This clone came up once. CDR3: CASSMGAGQPQHF. For the CDR3, the DNA is TGTGCCAGCAGTATGGGGGCTGGTCAGCCCCAGCATTTT. This chain uses TRBV27 with TRBJ1-5, with D possibly TRBD1 on 6 matching bases. The CDR3 is 13 amino acids. Trimming removed 5 bases from V and 6 bases from J, with 11 bases in between. Germline loops: CDR1 MNHEY, CDR2 SMNVEV (reference sequence).

This clone was seen a single time. The V and J genes are TRBV6-1 and TRBJ1-5; perhaps TRBD1 as D (5 bases). Trimming stripped 7 bases from V and 4 bases from J, with 17 bases between. Germline V gene sequence: CDR1 MNHNS, CDR2 SASEGT. There are 15 residues in the CDR3. The CDR3 is CASTPWGEDNQPQHF. The CDR3 nucleotides read TGTGCCAGCACCCCCTGGGGGGAGGATAATCAGCCCCAGCATTTT.

The chain has TRBV11-3 and TRBJ2-7, with D maybe TRBD2 (5 bases). Germline V gives CDR1 SGHNT, CDR2 YENEEA. This CDR3 comprises 14 residues. Trimming cost V 7 bases and J 3 bases, with 16 bases left between them. As DNA, the CDR3 is TGTGCCAGCACCCTCTCGGGGAATTTCTACGAGCAGTACTTC. This sequence encodes CASTLSGNFYEQYF.

This clone was seen only a few times. The genes are TRBV27 and TRBJ1-5; 7 bases match TRBD1. Trimming removed 6 bases from V and 1 base from J; junction bases left unmatched: 3. This CDR3 has 14 residues. The germline gives CDR1 MNHEY, CDR2 SMNVEV (reference sequence). In DNA, the CDR3 is TGTGCCAGCAGCCGGGACAGAAGCAATCAGCCCCAGCATTTT. Protein: CASSRDRSNQPQHF.

The V call is TRBV9, the J call TRBJ2-1; TRBD2 matches 7 bases. This CDR3 contains 12 residues. The germline CDR1 and CDR2 sequences are SGDLS and YYNGEE. The V gene end was trimmed by 3 bases and the J gene end by 13 bases; junction bases not matched to a gene: 7. The DNA for the CDR3 is TGTGCCAGCAGCGAACGGGGAGGGAACCAGTTCTTC. It yields the protein CASSERGGNQFF.

The gene calls are TRBV7-9 and TRBJ1-1; D may be TRBD1 (6 bases). CDR3 length: 14 residues. Trimming removed 1 base at V and 8 bases at J, with 14 bases between. Germline V lookup: CDR1 SEHNR, CDR2 FQNEAQ (reference sequence). CDR3 sequence reads: CASSLVGAVEEAFF. The CDR3 region has the DNA TGTGCCAGCAGCTTAGTGGGGGCAGTGGAAGAAGCTTTCTTT.

Written as DNA, the CDR3 is TGTGCCACCAGCAGGACTAGCGGGAGTCGGGGAGCAGATACGCAGTATTTT. As protein: CATSRTSGSRGADTQYF. This chain connects TRBV15 to TRBJ2-3; 12 bases fit TRBD2. J was trimmed by 4 bases and V by 3 bases; bases with no gene match: 8. This CDR3 has 17 residues. Germline V gene data show CDR1 as LNHNV and CDR2 as YYDKDF (reference sequence). Supplemented by reference TRBV15 and TRBJ2-3, the full variable domain reads DAMVIQNPRYQVTQFGKPVTLSCSQTLNHNVMYWYQQKSSQAPKLLFHYYDKDFNNEADTPDNFQSRRPNTSFCFLDIRSPGLGDTAMYLCATSRTSGSRGADTQYFGPGTRLTVL.

The chain is built from TRBV7-8 and TRBJ2-5; 12 bases map to TRBD2. The CDR3 extends over 15 amino acids. The trim removed 5 bases at V and 5 bases at J, leaving 6 bases unmatched. Germline assignment: CDR1 SGHVS and CDR2 FQNEAQ. The DNA of the CDR3 is TGTGCCAGCAGCCTCCTACTAGCGGGAGGCGAGACCCAGTACTTC. Amino acid sequence: CASSLLLAGGETQYF.

The chain employs TRBV27 and TRBJ2-2; D unresolved. CDR1 MNHEY and CDR2 SMNVEV come from the germline V gene (reference sequence). The CDR3 runs 14 residues. The V end was cut by 8 bases, the J end by 1 base, with 11 bases between. CDR3 in amino acids: CASGIALNTGELFF. In DNA, the CDR3 is TGTGCCAGCGGGATAGCCCTGAACACCGGGGAGCTGTTTTTT.

The chain uses TRBV15 and TRBJ1-2, with D unclear. This CDR3 spans 14 amino acids. V shed 1 base and J shed 5 bases, with 11 bases lying between them. Germline loops: CDR1 LNHNV, CDR2 YYDKDF (reference sequence). The CDR3 here is CATSRARVGYGYTF. The CDR3 bases are TGTGCCACCAGCAGAGCAAGGGTCGGATATGGCTACACCTTC.

The J gene is TRBJ2-7, the V gene TRBV5-4; D remains ambiguous. In germline, CDR1 is SGHNT, CDR2 YYREEE (reference sequence). This CDR3 contains 13 residues. The V end lost 0 bases, the J end lost 2 bases, and 6 bases lay between the germline ends. In nucleotides, the CDR3 is TGTGCCAGCAGCTTGGAACAGACCTACGAGCAGTACTTC. This encodes CASSLEQTYEQYF.

The V gene is TRBV14, the J gene TRBJ2-3, with 12 bases matching TRBD2. The ends lost 1 base at V and 1 base at J; junction bases unmatched: 3. CDR3 length: 17 residues. CDR1 is SGHDN and CDR2 is FVKESK in the germline V gene. CDR3 loop: CASSQVRLAGGTDTQYF. The DNA of the CDR3 is TGTGCCAGCAGCCAAGTTCGACTAGCGGGGGGCACAGATACGCAGTATTTT.

The CDR3 region has the DNA TGTGCCAGCAGTTTCTTGGGGGGGACCTACGAGCAGTACTTC. This encodes CASSFLGGTYEQYF. The chain links TRBV6-5 to TRBJ2-7; 7 bases map to TRBD2. This CDR3 has 14 residues. Germline CDR1 is MNHEY and CDR2 is SVGAGI. Losses at the gene ends were 4 bases for V and 2 bases for J; bases not matched to a gene: 5.

The J gene is TRBJ2-7, the V gene TRBV19, with 7 bases that match TRBD1. CDR1 is LNHDA and CDR2 is SQIVND in the germline V gene (reference sequence). CDR3 length: 15 residues. Unmatched junction bases numbered 8, after V lost 3 bases and J lost 3 bases. The CDR3 region is CASSMTGTALYEQYF. The CDR3 DNA reads as TGTGCCAGTAGTATGACCGGGACAGCCCTCTACGAGCAGTACTTC.

The chain uses TRBV19 and TRBJ2-3; D is undetermined. Trimming removed 2 bases from V and 5 bases from J, with 11 bases in between. The CDR3 contains 14 residues. Germline values: CDR1 LNHDA, CDR2 SQIVND (reference sequence). In DNA, the CDR3 is TGTGCCAGTAGTATAAGGAGCCCCGGAGATACGCAGTATTTT. Its protein is CASSIRSPGDTQYF.

The rearrangement joins TRBV11-3 to TRBJ2-2; 7 nucleotides align to TRBD2. V lost 5 bases and J lost 4; bases outside the gene matches: 4. Germline CDR1 and CDR2: SGHNT and YENEEA. CDR3 length: 14 residues. The CDR3 loop reads CASSAGVGTGELFF. In DNA, the CDR3 is TGTGCCAGCAGCGCGGGGGTGGGCACCGGGGAGCTGTTTTTT.

The rearrangement links TRBV4-1 to TRBJ2-7, with D perhaps given as TRBD1 or TRBD2 (5 bases each). CDR3 length: 15 amino acids. The germline CDR1 and CDR2 sequences are MGHRA and YSYEKL. Trimming cost V 9 bases and J 2 bases, with 20 bases left between them. CDR3 region: CARGRVGGSTYEQYF. The CDR3 DNA reads as TGCGCCAGGGGAAGGGTTGGGGGTTCCACCTACGAGCAGTACTTC.

The chain's CDR3 is CASSKPDSTYNEQFF. The CDR3 region has the DNA TGTGCCAGCAGCAAACCAGATTCAACTTACAATGAGCAGTTCTTC. The chain links TRBV9 to TRBJ2-1; D gene unclear. This CDR3 contains 15 residues. Germline CDR1 and CDR2: SGDLS and YYNGEE. The V gene lost 4 bases and the J gene lost 4 bases, with 15 bases spanning the gap.

The rearrangement joins TRBV28 to TRBJ1-2; D might be TRBD1 (5 bases). The CDR3 runs 15 residues. V was clipped by 4 bases and J by 4 bases, with 16 bases between them. Germline lookup yields CDR1 MDHEN and CDR2 SYDVKM. Here the CDR3 DNA reads TGTGCCAGCAGTTCAACCCCCGGGGCAGCCTATGGCTACACCTTC. Residues: CASSSTPGAAYGYTF.

The chain carries TRBV27 and TRBJ2-5; D gene uncertain. Germline values: CDR1 MNHEY, CDR2 SMNVEV (reference sequence). Trimming took off 6 bases at V and 1 base at J, with 9 bases between the two ends. The CDR3 covers 13 residues. The CDR3 loop reads CASSHTAQETQYF. The CDR3 bases are TGTGCCAGCAGCCATACGGCCCAAGAGACCCAGTACTTC.

This clone was seen more than once but under ten times. The chain employs TRBV2 and TRBJ2-7, with TRBD1 identical over 7 bases. This CDR3 spans 13 amino acids. J was trimmed by 3 bases and V by 7 bases; bases with no gene match: 6. CDR1 is SNHLY, CDR2 FYNNEI, per germline. The CDR3 DNA sequence: TGTGCCAGCAAGGGGACAGTGGGCTACGAGCAGTACTTC. It specifies CASKGTVGYEQYF. The variable domain in full, completed from reference TRBV2 and TRBJ2-7, reads EPEVTQTPSHQVTQMGQEVILRCVPISNHLYFYWYRQILGQKVEFLVSFYNNEISEKSEIFDDQFSVERPDGSNFTLKIRSTKLEDSAMYFCASKGTVGYEQYFGPGTRLTVT.

Points on this clone: One end of the junction varies from germline; a read error may be responsible. The chain carries TRBV28 and TRBJ2-3, with 8 bases lining up with TRBD1. Germline V gene lookup returns CDR1 MDHEN and CDR2 SYDVKM. This CDR3 region has 11 residues. CDR3 coding DNA: TGTGCCAGCAGTTTGGGGACAGGTTGGGATTTT. Translating it yields CASSLGTGWDF.

This rearrangement joins TRBV28 to TRBJ2-7, with D unresolved. Germline V CDR1 and CDR2: MDHEN, SYDVKM. V lost 5 bases and J lost 7, with 15 bases in between. The CDR3 has 13 amino acids. As DNA, the CDR3 is TGTGCCAGCAGTCTCAAAATTATGAGGGAGCAGTACTTC. Protein: CASSLKIMREQYF.

This sequence joins TRBV4-3 and TRBJ1-2, with 7 nucleotides matching TRBD1. Germline values: CDR1 LGHNA, CDR2 YSLEER. There are 16 residues in the CDR3. The V gene end was trimmed by 5 bases and the J gene end by 2 bases; junction bases not matched to a gene: 11. The CDR3 reads CASSGKTGTLNYGYTF. The CDR3 coding sequence is TGCGCCAGCAGCGGGAAGACAGGGACTCTCAACTATGGCTACACCTTC.

The chain joins TRBV27 to TRBJ2-7; 9 bases are shared with TRBD1. This CDR3 has 15 residues. CDR1 is MNHEY, CDR2 SMNVEV, per germline (reference sequence). V shed 6 bases, J shed 4 bases, and the junction held 10 bases outside the gene matches. The CDR3 coding sequence is TGTGCCAGCAGCTCCGCGGGGACAGGGTCTTACGAGCAGTACTTC. As protein: CASSSAGTGSYEQYF.